This record covers a single T cell receptor (beta chain). This clonotype was picked up many times. Its antigen is not yet known. Nothing much larger sits one base from this clone, and base qualities are not available. These data belong to a study of T cells in Graves' hyperthyroidism and ophthalmopathy (dated by TCRdb to between 2018 and 2020). About the investigation overall: Peripheral blood samples were taken at the time of initial diagnosis, prior to any treatment. Prospective prediction of ophthalmopathy was tested in an independent validation cohort of under 20 hyperthyroidism patients and approximately 17 patients who later progressed to ophthalmopathy. TCR V-J signatures able to tell the groups apart were searched for in a discovery cohort of about a hundred patients, of whom 43 had Graves' ophthalmopathy and roughly 58 had stable Graves' hyperthyroidism. Once sampling was done, hyperthyroidism patients were given methimazole at a starting dose of 30 mg daily, whereas ophthalmopathy patients were given high-dose intravenous methylprednisolone. Thyroid tissue and blood T-cell repertoires from more than five Graves' hyperthyroidism patients were also compared in the study. For training and testing, the approximately 97 patients in the discovery cohort were randomly divided in a 7:3 ratio. TCR Vbeta CDR3 sequencing of around 130 peripheral blood samples (roughly 43 ophthalmopathy, under 80 hyperthyroidism and about 17 progressor patients) is reported in the paper.

Moderately to severely active disease, a Clinical Activity Score of at least 3, a NOSPECS grade of at least 4, and a duration under 3 months were present in ophthalmopathy patients. Exclusion was applied to patients with uncontrolled infections, other autoimmune diseases, pregnancy or lactation. Diagnoses were established on the basis of clinical symptoms, serum thyroxine and TRAb, thyroid ultrasound, and orbital computed tomography. Ficoll-Paque density gradient centrifugation was used to isolate PBMCs from 9.5 to 10 ml of fresh peripheral blood. Total RNA was extracted using Trizol reagent, and RNA quality was assessed on an Agilent 2100 Bioanalyzer. General conclusions and limits of the study: A model built on a 13 V-J signature distinguished ophthalmopathy from stable hyperthyroidism, reaching approximately 89% sensitivity and under 84% specificity in cross-validation and 80%/75% in testing. Most expanded thyroid clonotypes (frequency above 0.001) were also detected in blood, a finding suggesting that blood repertoires may reflect thyroid immune responses. In validation, progression to ophthalmopathy was predicted by the model with 70% to 71% sensitivity and about 72% specificity, a median of 6.5 months before onset. Sample size was not statistically predetermined, and investigators were not blinded to group allocation.

The TCR beta CDR3 regions were amplified from the RNA transcripts. A first-round RT-PCR of the TCR CDR3 used the HTBI primer set with the Qiagen OneStep RT-PCR kit. The libraries were constructed in a second round of multiplex PCR and then size-selected and purified. Sequencing of the libraries was done on an Illumina HiSeq2000 using paired-end 100 bp reads. The study's processing was this. SOAPnuke was used to process the raw data, throwing out any read that contained adapters or uncalled bases, had a mean Phred below 15, or lacked an exact constant-primer or identifier match. COPE v1.2.5 was used to merge high-quality paired reads, and clonotypes were defined as unique nucleotide sequences. MiTCR v1.1 was used to align the clonotypes against IMGT TRBV, TRBD and TRBJ reference segments. Analysis was restricted to V-J combinations with a frequency above 0.0001, which covered 98% to 99.2% of repertoires. The TCS score was defined as F50 (clonal expansion) divided by E x V (chaos), with BLOSUM62-based TCRdist calculated between CDR3 peptides within each V-J. Welch's t-statistics and random forest reduced roughly 500 V-J features to some 14, which were used in a naive Bayes classifier (R e1071). TCRdb's own reprocessing of the public reads used fastp at Q25 and MiXCR and kept productive beta chains. CDR3 protein sequences are deduplicated, and each keeps its most common genes and DNA. These V and J calls are TCRdb output, not the study's own analysis. This sample holds about 610,000 distinct CDR3 sequences; 16% were observed only once. The top ten clones comprise around 3.3% of the sample.

Trimming leaves V shorter by 6 bases and J shorter by 3 bases, with the junction holding 3 bases beyond the gene matches. CDR1 is given as LGHDT and CDR2 as YNNKEL, both from the germline V gene (reference sequence). Reading from cysteine to phenylalanine, the CDR3 counts 13 amino acids. Only CDR3 DNA is held: 39 bases, read in frame from base 1. This clonotype was sampled from a woman in her 40s with Graves' ophthalmopathy. The chain joins TRBV3-1 to TRBJ2-5; TRBD2 matches 8 bases in the middle. Sequenced sample: blood. The DNA sequence reads TGTGCCAGCAGGCACGGGGGGGAAGAGACCCAGTACTTC. This translates into CASRHGGEETQYF.